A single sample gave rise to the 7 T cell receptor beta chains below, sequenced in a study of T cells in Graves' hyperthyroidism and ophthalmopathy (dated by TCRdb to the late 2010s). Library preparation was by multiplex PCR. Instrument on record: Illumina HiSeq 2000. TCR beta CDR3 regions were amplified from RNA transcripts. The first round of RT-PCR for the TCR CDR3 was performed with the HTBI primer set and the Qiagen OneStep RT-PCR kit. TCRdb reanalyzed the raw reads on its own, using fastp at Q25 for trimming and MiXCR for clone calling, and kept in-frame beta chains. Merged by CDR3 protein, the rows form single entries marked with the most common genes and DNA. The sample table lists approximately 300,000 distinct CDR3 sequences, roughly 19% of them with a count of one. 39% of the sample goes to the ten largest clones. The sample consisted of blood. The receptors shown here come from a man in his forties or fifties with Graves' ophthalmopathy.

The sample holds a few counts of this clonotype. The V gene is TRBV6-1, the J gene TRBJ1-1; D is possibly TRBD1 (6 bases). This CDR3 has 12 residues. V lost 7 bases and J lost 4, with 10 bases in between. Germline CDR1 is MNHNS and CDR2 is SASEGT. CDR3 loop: CASKGVGTEAFF. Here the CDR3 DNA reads TGTGCCAGCAAGGGGGTTGGCACTGAAGCTTTCTTT.

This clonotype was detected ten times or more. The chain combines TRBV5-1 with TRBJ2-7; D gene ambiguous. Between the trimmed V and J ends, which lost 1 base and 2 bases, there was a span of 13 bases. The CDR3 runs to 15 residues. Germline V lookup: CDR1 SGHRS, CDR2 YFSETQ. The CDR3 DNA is TGCGCCAGCAGCTTGACCGCCGGAAGCACCTACGAGCAGTACTTC. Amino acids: CASSLTAGSTYEQYF.

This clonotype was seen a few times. The CDR3 sequence: CASSRIQGSNQPQHF. CDR3 nucleotide sequence: TGTGCCAGCAGTCGGATCCAGGGAAGCAATCAGCCCCAGCATTTT. The V call is TRBV12-3 or TRBV12-4, the J call TRBJ1-5, with D possibly matching TRBD1 (5 bases). The CDR3 contains 15 residues. V was clipped by 5 bases and J by 1 base, with 12 bases between them.

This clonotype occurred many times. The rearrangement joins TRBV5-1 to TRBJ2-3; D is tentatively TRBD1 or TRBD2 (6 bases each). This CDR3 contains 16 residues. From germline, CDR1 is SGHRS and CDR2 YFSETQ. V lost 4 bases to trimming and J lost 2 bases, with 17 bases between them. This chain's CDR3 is CASSPGGDTNTDTQYF. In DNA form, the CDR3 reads TGCGCCAGCAGCCCCGGGGGCGACACAAACACAGATACGCAGTATTTT.

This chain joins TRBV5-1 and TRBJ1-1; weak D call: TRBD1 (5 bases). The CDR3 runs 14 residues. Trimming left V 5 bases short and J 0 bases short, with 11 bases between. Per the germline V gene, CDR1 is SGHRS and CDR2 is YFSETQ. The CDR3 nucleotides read TGCGCCAGCAGGCGGGGGGAATTGAACACTGAAGCTTTCTTT. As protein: CASRRGELNTEAFF.

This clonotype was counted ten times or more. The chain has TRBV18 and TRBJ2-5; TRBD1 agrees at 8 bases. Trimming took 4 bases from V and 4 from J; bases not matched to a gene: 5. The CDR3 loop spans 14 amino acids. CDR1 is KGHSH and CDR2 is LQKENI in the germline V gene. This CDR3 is CASSRDRGGETQYF. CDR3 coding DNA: TGTGCCAGCTCACGCGACAGGGGAGGAGAGACCCAGTACTTC.

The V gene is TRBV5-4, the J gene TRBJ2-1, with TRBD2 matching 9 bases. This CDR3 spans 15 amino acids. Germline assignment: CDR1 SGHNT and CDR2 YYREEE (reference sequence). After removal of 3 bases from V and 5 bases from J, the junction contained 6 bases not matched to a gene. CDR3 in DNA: TGTGCCAGCAGCTCCCTGGGCGGGAGGGACAATGAGCAGTTCTTC. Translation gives CASSSLGGRDNEQFF.